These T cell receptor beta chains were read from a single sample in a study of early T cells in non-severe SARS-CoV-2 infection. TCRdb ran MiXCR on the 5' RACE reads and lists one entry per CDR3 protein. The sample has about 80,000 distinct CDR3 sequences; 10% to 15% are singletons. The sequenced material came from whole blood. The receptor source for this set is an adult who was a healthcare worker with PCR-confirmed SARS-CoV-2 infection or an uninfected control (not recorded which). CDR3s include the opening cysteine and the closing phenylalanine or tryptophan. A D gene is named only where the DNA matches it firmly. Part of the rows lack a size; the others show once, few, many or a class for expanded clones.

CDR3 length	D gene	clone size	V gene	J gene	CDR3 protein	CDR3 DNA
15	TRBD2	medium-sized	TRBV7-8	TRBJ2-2	CASSRLAGRPGELFF	TGTGCCAGCAGCCGACTAGCGGGGAGGCCCGGGGAGCTGTTTTTT
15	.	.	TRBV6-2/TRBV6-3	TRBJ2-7	CASSYSTAYPYEQYF	TGTGCCAGCAGTTATTCGACAGCATACCCCTACGAGCAGTACTTC
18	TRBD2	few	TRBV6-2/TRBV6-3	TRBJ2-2	CASSYSVASGSNTGELFF	TGTGCCAGCAGTTACTCAGTGGCTAGCGGGAGTAACACCGGGGAGCTGTTTTTT
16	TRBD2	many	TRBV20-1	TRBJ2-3	CSARDRTSEYTDTQYF	TGCAGTGCTAGAGATAGAACTAGCGAATACACAGATACGCAGTATTTT
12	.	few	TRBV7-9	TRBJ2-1	CASSDRLNEQFF	TGTGCCAGCTCCGACAGGCTGAATGAGCAGTTCTTC
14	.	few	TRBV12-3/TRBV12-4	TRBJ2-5	CASSFRASQETQYF	TGTGCCAGCAGTTTCAGGGCTAGCCAAGAGACCCAGTACTTC
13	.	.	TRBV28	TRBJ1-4	CASTGQALEKLFF	TGTGCCAGCACGGGACAAGCCCTTGAAAAACTGTTTTTT
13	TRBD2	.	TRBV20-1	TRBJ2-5	CSARGGPEETQYF	TGCAGTGCCCGGGGAGGGCCGGAAGAGACCCAGTACTTC
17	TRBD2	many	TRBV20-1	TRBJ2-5	CSARLPLLAGGKETQYF	TGCAGTGCTAGATTGCCCCTACTAGCGGGAGGGAAGGAGACCCAGTACTTC
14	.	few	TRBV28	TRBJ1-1	CASSLRTALTEAFF	TGTGCCAGCAGTCTCCGCACAGCCCTCACTGAAGCTTTCTTT
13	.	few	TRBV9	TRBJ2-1	CASSVFGNNEQFF	TGTGCCAGCAGCGTATTCGGGAACAATGAGCAGTTCTTC
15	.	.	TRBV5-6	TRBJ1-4	CASSLVGQINEKLFF	TGTGCCAGCAGCTTGGTAGGACAGATTAATGAAAAACTGTTTTTT
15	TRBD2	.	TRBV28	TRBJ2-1	CASSFSGSPLREQFF	TGTGCCAGCAGTTTTAGCGGGAGCCCTCTTCGGGAGCAGTTCTTC
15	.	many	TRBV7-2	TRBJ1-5	CASSSQPGGNQPQHF	TGTGCCAGCAGCTCCCAGCCGGGGGGCAATCAGCCCCAGCATTTT
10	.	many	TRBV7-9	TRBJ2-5	CASTEETQYF	TGTGCCAGCACCGAAGAGACCCAGTACTTC
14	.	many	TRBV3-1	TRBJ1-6	CASSQPGPGSALHF	TGTGCCAGCAGCCAACCGGGGCCCGGTTCGGCCCTCCACTTT
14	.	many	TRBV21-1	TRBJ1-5	CASSKGGVDQPQHF	TGTGCCAGCAGCAAGGGAGGGGTGGATCAGCCCCAGCATTTT
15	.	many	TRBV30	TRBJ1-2	CAWSPRDGGTYGYTF	TGTGCCTGGAGTCCCCGTGATGGAGGGACTTATGGCTACACCTTC
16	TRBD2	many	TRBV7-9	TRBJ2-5	CASSLLGTSGRETQYF	TGTGCCAGCAGCTTACTAGGGACTAGCGGGAGAGAGACCCAGTACTTC
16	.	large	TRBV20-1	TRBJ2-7	CSAAPSGTPVPLEQYF	TGCAGTGCCGCCCCCTCCGGGACTCCCGTGCCGCTGGAGCAGTACTTC
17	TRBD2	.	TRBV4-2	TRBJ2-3	CASSQADLAASTDTQYF	TGTGCCAGCAGCCAAGCAGATCTAGCGGCTAGCACAGATACGCAGTATTTT
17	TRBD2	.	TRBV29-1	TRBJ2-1	CSVDLGLAGSSYNEQFF	TGCAGCGTCGACCTCGGACTAGCGGGAAGCTCCTACAATGAGCAGTTCTTC
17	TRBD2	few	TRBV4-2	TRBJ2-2	CASSRDPGLGDTGELFF	TGTGCCAGCAGCCGAGATCCGGGACTAGGGGACACCGGGGAGCTGTTTTTT
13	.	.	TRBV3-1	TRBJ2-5	CASSRPRGETQYF	TGTGCCAGCAGCCGGCCCCGAGGAGAGACCCAGTACTTC
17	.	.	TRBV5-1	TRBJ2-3	CASGLGIGRSSTDTQYF	TGCGCCAGCGGCCTAGGTATAGGACGGAGTAGCACAGATACGCAGTATTTT
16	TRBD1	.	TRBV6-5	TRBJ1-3	CASSYGTGTSGNTIYF	TGTGCCAGCAGTTACGGGACAGGGACCTCTGGAAACACCATATATTTT
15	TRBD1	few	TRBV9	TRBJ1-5	CASSLSTGGNQPQHF	TGTGCCAGCAGCTTATCGACAGGGGGCAATCAGCCCCAGCATTTT
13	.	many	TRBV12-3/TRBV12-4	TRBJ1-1	CASSLSWGTEAFF	TGTGCCAGCAGTTTAAGTTGGGGGACTGAAGCTTTCTTT
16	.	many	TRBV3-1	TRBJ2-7	CASSQRQGGKGSEQYF	TGTGCCAGCAGCCAACGACAGGGAGGGAAAGGGTCAGAGCAGTACTTC
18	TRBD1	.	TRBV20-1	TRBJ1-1	CSARRTGTGRRLNTEAFF	TGCAGTGCTAGAAGGACTGGGACAGGAAGACGATTGAACACTGAAGCTTTCTTT
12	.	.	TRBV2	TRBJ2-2	CASTQGGGELFF	TGTGCCAGCACCCAAGGGGGCGGGGAGCTGTTTTTT
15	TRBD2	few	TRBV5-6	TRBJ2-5	CASSFPTSGRETQYF	TGTGCCAGCAGCTTCCCGACTAGCGGGCGAGAGACCCAGTACTTC
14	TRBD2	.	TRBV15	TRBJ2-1	CATSTRTSGGEQFF	TGTGCCACCAGCACCCGGACTAGCGGGGGTGAGCAGTTCTTC
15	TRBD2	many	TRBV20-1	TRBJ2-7	CSASRPSGSPGEQYF	TGCAGTGCTAGCAGGCCTAGCGGGAGTCCGGGGGAGCAGTACTTC
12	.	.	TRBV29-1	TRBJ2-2	CSAGIVTGELFF	TGCAGCGCAGGAATAGTCACCGGGGAGCTGTTTTTT
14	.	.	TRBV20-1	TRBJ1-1	CSARNPSMNTEAFF	TGCAGTGCTAGAAATCCGAGCATGAACACTGAAGCTTTCTTT
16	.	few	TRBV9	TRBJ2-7	CASSTRPTGGTVEQYF	TGTGCCAGCAGCACCCGACCTACAGGCGGGACAGTCGAGCAGTACTTC
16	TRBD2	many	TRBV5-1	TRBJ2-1	CASSPSISPREGEQFF	TGCGCCAGCAGCCCCTCAATCTCGCCCAGGGAGGGTGAGCAGTTCTTC
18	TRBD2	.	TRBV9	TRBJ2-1	CASSSRTSGSLSINEQFF	TGTGCCAGCAGCTCTAGGACTAGCGGGAGCCTGTCTATCAATGAGCAGTTCTTC
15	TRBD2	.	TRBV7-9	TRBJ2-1	CASSPGLAEGNEQFF	TGTGCCAGCAGCCCCGGGCTAGCGGAGGGGAATGAGCAGTTCTTC
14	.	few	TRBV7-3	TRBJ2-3	CASSSMTRTDTQYF	TGTGCCAGCAGCTCCATGACCCGCACAGATACGCAGTATTTT
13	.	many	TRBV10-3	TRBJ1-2	CAISRGDSYGYTF	TGTGCCATCTCACGGGGGGATAGCTATGGCTACACCTTC
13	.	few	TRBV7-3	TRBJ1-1	CASSPKRGTAAFF	TGTGCCAGCAGCCCCAAGCGGGGGACGGCCGCTTTCTTT
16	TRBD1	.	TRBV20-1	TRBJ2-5	CSAWTGAGYRERTQYF	TGCAGTGCTTGGACAGGGGCAGGGTATCGGGAAAGGACCCAGTACTTC
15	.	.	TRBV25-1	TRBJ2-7	CASSTWTAPTDEQYF	TGTGCCAGCAGTACCTGGACAGCTCCTACCGACGAGCAGTACTTC
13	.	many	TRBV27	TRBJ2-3	CAYPGPDTDTQYF	TGTGCCTATCCCGGCCCTGACACAGATACGCAGTATTTT
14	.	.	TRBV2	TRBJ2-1	CASSRQEGVNEQFF	TGTGCCAGCAGTCGACAGGAGGGGGTCAATGAGCAGTTCTTC
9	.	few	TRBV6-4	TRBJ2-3	CASTDADYF	TGTGCCAGCACAGATGCCGATTATTTT
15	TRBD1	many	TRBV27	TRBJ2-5	CASSLGQGAGETQYF	TGTGCCAGCAGTTTGGGACAGGGGGCCGGCGAGACCCAGTACTTC
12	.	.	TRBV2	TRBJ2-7	CASDKSAAEQYF	TGTGCCAGCGATAAGAGTGCGGCCGAGCAGTACTTC